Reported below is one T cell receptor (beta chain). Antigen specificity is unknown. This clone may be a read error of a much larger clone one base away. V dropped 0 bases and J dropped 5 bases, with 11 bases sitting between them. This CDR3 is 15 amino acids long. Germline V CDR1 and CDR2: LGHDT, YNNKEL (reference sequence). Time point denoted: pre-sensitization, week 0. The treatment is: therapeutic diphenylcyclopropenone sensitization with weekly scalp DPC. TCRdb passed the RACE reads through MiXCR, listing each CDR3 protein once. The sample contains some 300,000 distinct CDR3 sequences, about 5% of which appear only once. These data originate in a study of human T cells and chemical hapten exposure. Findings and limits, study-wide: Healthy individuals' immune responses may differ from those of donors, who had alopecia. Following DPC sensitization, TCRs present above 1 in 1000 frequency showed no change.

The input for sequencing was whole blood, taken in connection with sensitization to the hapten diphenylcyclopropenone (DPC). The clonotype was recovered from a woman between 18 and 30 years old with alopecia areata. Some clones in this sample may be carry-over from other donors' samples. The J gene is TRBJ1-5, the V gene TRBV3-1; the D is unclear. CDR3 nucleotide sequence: TGTGCCAGCAGCCAAGATGTCAGGATACATCAGCCCCAGCATTTT. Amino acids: CASSQDVRIHQPQHF.